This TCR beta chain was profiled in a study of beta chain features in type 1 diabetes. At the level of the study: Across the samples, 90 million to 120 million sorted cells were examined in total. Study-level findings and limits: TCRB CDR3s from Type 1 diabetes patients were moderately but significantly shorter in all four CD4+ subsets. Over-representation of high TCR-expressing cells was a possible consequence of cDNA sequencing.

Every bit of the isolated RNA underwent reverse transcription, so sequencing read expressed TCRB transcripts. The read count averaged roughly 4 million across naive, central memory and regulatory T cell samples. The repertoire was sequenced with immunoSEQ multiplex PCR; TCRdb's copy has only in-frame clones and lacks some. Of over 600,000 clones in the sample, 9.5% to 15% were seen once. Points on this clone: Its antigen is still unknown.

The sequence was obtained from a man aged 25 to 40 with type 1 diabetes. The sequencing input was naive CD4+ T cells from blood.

The CDR3 DNA is TGTGCCAGCAGTTTACGCGGTCAACGGACCAACTATGGCTACACCTTC. This sequence encodes CASSLRGQRTNYGYTF. V usage is TRBV27 and J usage is TRBJ1-2; D ambiguous. Trimming cost V 2 bases and J 2 bases, with 15 bases left between them. Germline values: CDR1 MNHEY, CDR2 SMNVEV (reference sequence). CDR3 size: 16 residues.